This record concerns one TCR beta chain sequence. Its antigen is currently unknown. The germline V and J ends were trimmed by 6 bases and 3 bases, with 23 bases remaining between them. CDR3 length: 17 residues. Germline assignment: CDR1 MNHEY and CDR2 SMNVEV (reference sequence). The sample comes from a study of cytomegalovirus exposure and HLA in healthy donors. Study-wide findings and caveats: What TCR beta sequences reportedly achieved was accurate prediction of HLA-A and HLA-B alleles in most subjects. TCR beta sequences numbering fewer than 20,000 were associated with HLA alleles at 0.05 false discovery rate in a later analysis. In a later analysis, common viral pathogens appeared linked to several of the most significant clusters.

Primers: 60 Vbeta forward and 13 Jbeta reverse. How the authors handled the data: Approximately 11 million shared chains were among the roughly 80 million unique TCR beta chains that a later analysis counted. This table comes from immunoSEQ multiplex PCR, and its TCRdb copy is limited to in-frame clones, with some not included. Clone size and the V and J calls come from that table; the DNA yielded D and trimming. Recorded here are over 65,000 clones; the top ten clones represent around 4.4%. The clonotype comes from a man aged 25-40 years in good health and CMV-seronegative. V is TRBV27 and J is TRBJ1-1; D is perhaps TRBD1 (6 bases). The sequencing sample was made of PBMCs. CDR3 coding DNA: TGTGCCAGCAGCCCATCCGAGTCAGGGGATATGCACACTGAAGCTTTCTTT. As protein: CASSPSESGDMHTEAFF.